These T cell receptor beta chains were read from a single sample in a study of graft-versus-host responses after intestinal transplantation. Using immunoSEQ multiplex PCR, the repertoire was profiled, and TCRdb retains in-frame clones only, with some absent. The data hold over 15,000 clones, with 25% to 40% observed a single time. The sample was alloreactive CD4+ T cells from a mixed lymphocyte reaction culture, taken before intestinal transplant. The receptors were sampled from a human patient who received an intestinal transplant. The CDR3 runs from the conserved cysteine through the conserved F or W.

TRBJ2-3,TRBV5-1,CASSLGGQGSGDTQYF
TRBJ2-7,TRBV18,CASSQRGYEQYF
TRBJ1-2,TRBV11-2,CASSQFGRAGDYGYTF
TRBJ1-1,TRBV27,CASSLHRTGGTEAFF
TRBJ1-1,TRBV27,CASSLSGGAEAFF
TRBJ1-1,TRBV6-6,CASSYFGQGEAFF
TRBJ2-3,TRBV5-6,CASSLPNRVSTDTQYF
TRBJ1-1,TRBV2,CASTNWDRDTEAFF
TRBJ1-5,TRBV19,CASSRTGRGGNQPQHF
TRBJ2-1,TRBV11-2,CASSLDLGEGFNEQFF
TRBJ2-3,TRBV2,CARGPTDTQYF
TRBJ1-1,TRBV6-1,CASSATGTLTEAFF
TRBJ2-1,TRBV6-1,CASSPDRFQYNEQFF
TRBJ1-4,TRBV6-1,CASSGDRVGEKLFF
TRBJ1-2,TRBV5-1,CASSLAPRDYGYTF
TRBJ2-1,TRBV6-6,CASRKTSGEANEQFF
TRBJ1-5,TRBV5-5,CASSLEGGNQPQHF
TRBJ2-1,TRBV29-1,CSAEDNEQFF
TRBJ2-2,TRBV7-6,CASSLGSTGRTGELFF
TRBJ2-7,TRBV27,CASSYHRMQYF
TRBJ2-7,TRBV18,CASSTGGLAYEQYF
TRBJ1-2,TRBV7-3,CASSLGSLRGGYTF
TRBJ2-5,TRBV5-4,CATGTSRWETQYF
TRBJ1-3,TRBV30,CARKAGNTIYF
TRBJ2-5,TRBV12-5,CASGLLSGSGSFETQYF
TRBJ2-6,TRBV5-1,CASSLGGEGLGANVLTF
TRBJ1-2,TRBV30,CAWSPPRQAFGGYTF
TRBJ1-2,TRBV6-1,CASRPGQGQGYTF
TRBJ1-3,TRBV4-3,CASSQVQGGAGNTIYF
TRBJ2-1,TRBV6-5,CASTPSRGGEQFF
TRBJ1-2,TRBV19,CASNPGGFYGYTF